This T cell receptor (beta chain) was sequenced during a study of blood T cell repertoires in COVID-19. Germline CDR1 and CDR2: SGHTA and FQGTGA. The V and J ends lost 4 bases and 6 bases, in that order; junction bases with no gene match: 3. The CDR3 extends over 14 amino acids. The table came from immunoSEQ multiplex PCR; TCRdb's copy has only in-frame clones and leaves some out. Here the sample spans some 50,000 clones, over 75% being singletons. The sequence was obtained from a human donor in a cohort sampled during active COVID-19. Sequencing was performed on peripheral blood. V usage is TRBV7-3 and J usage is TRBJ2-1; 10 bases line up with TRBD1. CDR3 DNA sequence: TGTGCCAGCAGCTCTCGGACAGGGGGCAATGAGCAGTTCTTC. Protein sequence: CASSSRTGGNEQFF.